This T cell receptor (beta chain) was recorded in a study of T cell repertoires in cytomegalovirus infection. Background on the study: CMV infection and matching HLA type were both indicated by public TCR beta signatures.

Germline CDR1 and CDR2: LNHDA and SQIVND (reference sequence). The V end was cut by 4 bases, the J end by 6 bases, with 18 bases between. This CDR3 is 15 amino acids long. Each CDR3 protein is one row after TCRdb ran MiXCR on the reads. The profile shows 200,000 to 250,000 distinct CDR3 sequences, about 38% of them singletons. On this clonotype itself: Its antigen is as yet unknown.

The chain couples TRBV19 to TRBJ1-1, with TRBD1 as a possible D gene (6 bases). Sequenced material: CD8+ T cells from cultured PBMCs, taken from culture after CMV antigen stimulation. The TCR originated in a human donor in good health (CMV status not recorded). Some clones in this sample may be carry-over from other donors' samples. CDR3 nucleotides: TGTGCCAGTAGTACACTCAGGGGTCAGAGTGCTGAAGCTTTCTTT. The encoded protein is CASSTLRGQSAEAFF.